This TCR beta chain was retrieved from a study of OX40 agonist ivuxolimab in advanced cancers. This clone was picked up a small number of times. The method was immunoSEQ multiplex PCR; TCRdb's version includes in-frame clones alone and lacks a portion of them. The table records around 26,000 clones, about 76% of them present only once. J was trimmed by 4 bases and V by 4 bases; bases with no gene match: 11. The CDR3 runs to 16 residues. Germline assignment: CDR1 SEHNR and CDR2 FQNEAQ (reference sequence). This TCR derives from an adult with an advanced solid tumor such as melanoma, head and neck, liver or kidney cancer. The gene calls are TRBV7-9 and TRBJ1-2, with 8 bases fitting TRBD1. Sequencing used CD4+ or CD8+ T cells sorted from blood, obtained in a trial of the OX40 agonist ivuxolimab. CDR3 DNA: TGTGCCAGCAGCTCATCGGGGACAGGAGAAACCTATGGCTACACCTTC. The encoded protein is CASSSSGTGETYGYTF.